The 25 T cell receptor beta chains reported below all come from one sample, sequenced in a study of T cells expressing NK-cell markers. With the 5' RACE reads reprocessed, TCRdb shows one record per CDR3 protein and no DNA. The sample table includes some 340,000 distinct CDR3 sequences. Sequenced: blood T cells: a sorted CD56 or NKG2C T cell subset, CD4+ or CD8+ T cells, or bulk PBMC T cells (not recorded which). All receptors derive from a man aged 18-70 years in good health.

V usage is TRBV19 and J usage is TRBJ1-2. This CDR3 is built from 15 residues. CDR1 and CDR2 from the germline V gene are LNHDA and SQIVND (reference sequence). CDR3 in amino acids: CASSQKARQDHGYTF.

V is TRBV15 and J is TRBJ1-2; there is no DNA to check the TCRdb D call of TRBD1. The CDR3 is 15 amino acids. Germline CDR1 and CDR2: LNHNV and YYDKDF (reference sequence). The CDR3 sequence: CATSRDTPGLYGYTF. Drawing the rest from reference TRBV15 and TRBJ1-2, the complete variable domain is DAMVIQNPRYQVTQFGKPVTLSCSQTLNHNVMYWYQQKSSQAPKLLFHYYDKDFNNEADTPDNFQSRRPNTSFCFLDIRSPGLGDTAMYLCATSRDTPGLYGYTFGSGTRLTVV.

The chain carries TRBV6-1 and TRBJ1-4; TCRdb outputs TRBD1, but without DNA this stays unchecked. This CDR3 has 14 amino acids. Germline CDR1 is MNHNS and CDR2 is SASEGT. The CDR3 loop reads CASSLGAYNEKLFF.

The chain employs TRBV3-1 and TRBJ2-4; absent DNA, TCRdb's TRBD1 call cannot be checked. Germline CDR1 and CDR2: LGHDT and YNNKEL (reference sequence). The CDR3 length is 14 residues. CDR3 protein: CASSLGGTKNIQYF.

The chain links TRBV6-5 to TRBJ1-2. The germline V gene encodes CDR1 MNHEY and CDR2 SVGAGI. The CDR3 is made up of 14 amino acids. CDR3 loop: CASSYHQNNYGYTF.

The chain links TRBV29-1 to TRBJ1-2; as DNA is missing, the TRBD1 call by TCRdb cannot be tested. Germline CDR1 is SQVTM and CDR2 is ANQGSEA. The CDR3 contains 14 residues. The CDR3 sequence: CSVEAGKGPYGYTF.

The genes are TRBV6-1 and TRBJ2-3; absent DNA, TCRdb's TRBD1 call cannot be checked. This CDR3 comprises 14 residues. Per the germline V gene, CDR1 is MNHNS and CDR2 is SASEGT. The CDR3 region is CASTRSPQGDTQYF.

This chain uses TRBV28 with TRBJ2-4; the D gene TCRdb calls, TRBD1, cannot be checked with no DNA. Germline V CDR1 and CDR2: MDHEN, SYDVKM. The CDR3 runs 14 residues. The CDR3 loop reads CATLGQLAKNIQYF.

The rearrangement joins TRBV27 to TRBJ2-5; TCRdb selects TRBD1, and the lack of DNA leaves this call unchecked. Germline CDR1 is MNHEY and CDR2 is SMNVEV (reference sequence). The CDR3 consists of 17 residues. CDR3 sequence reads: CAIPHFRDRENQETQYF.

The chain uses TRBV7-6 and TRBJ2-1; without DNA, the TCRdb call of TRBD1 cannot be checked. The germline V gene encodes CDR1 SGHVS and CDR2 FNYEAQ. The CDR3 loop spans 15 amino acids. CDR3 sequence: CASSPPGQRYNEQFF.

The chain has TRBV20-1 and TRBJ1-1; the TRBD1 assignment by TCRdb is unverifiable without DNA. The CDR3 is 13 amino acids. Germline loops: CDR1 DFQATT, CDR2 SNEGSKA (reference sequence). CDR3 protein: CSALDRVGTEAFF.

The V gene is TRBV18, the J gene TRBJ2-2. This CDR3 has 12 amino acids. Germline assignment: CDR1 KGHSH and CDR2 LQKENI. The CDR3 here is CASSQMSGELFF.

The chain recombines TRBV7-2 with TRBJ2-3; TCRdb returns TRBD2, unconfirmable since there is no DNA. The V gene's germline CDR1 is SGHTA and CDR2 FQGNSA. CDR3 length equals 15 residues. The chain's CDR3 is CASSAGLAGTDTQYF.

The J gene is TRBJ1-2, the V gene TRBV7-8; TCRdb gives TRBD1 as the D gene, but with no DNA this cannot be confirmed. This CDR3 region has 15 residues. Germline loops: CDR1 SGHVS, CDR2 FQNEAQ. The CDR3 protein is CASSSRDRGSYGYTF.

The chain recombines TRBV7-2 with TRBJ2-3; the TCRdb D gene call, TRBD1, has no DNA to confirm it. The CDR3 length is 16 residues. Per germline, CDR1 SGHTA and CDR2 FQGNSA. This chain's CDR3 is CASSLRRGAIGDTQYF.

The rearrangement links TRBV5-1 to TRBJ2-1; TCRdb's D call, TRBD1, is unchecked because there is no DNA. CDR1 SGHRS and CDR2 YFSETQ come from the germline V gene. The CDR3 has 16 amino acids. CDR3 protein: CASSLSRVDLGNEQFF. Full variable domain (rest looked up from reference TRBV5-1 and TRBJ2-1): KAGVTQTPRYLIKTRGQQVTLSCSPISGHRSVSWYQQTPGQGLQFLFEYFSETQRNKGNFPGRFSGRQFSNSRSEMNVSTLELGDSALYLCASSLSRVDLGNEQFFGPGTRLTVL.

The gene calls are TRBV6-6 and TRBJ1-1; TCRdb reports TRBD1, a call that lacks DNA to check it against. CDR1 is MNHNY, CDR2 SVGAGI, per germline (reference sequence). This CDR3 is built from 13 residues. The chain's CDR3 is CASDRGLNTEAFF.

The CDR3 is CASRKQGLNTEAFF. The gene calls are TRBV13 and TRBJ1-1; checking the TCRdb D call of TRBD1 is not possible without DNA. The CDR3 spans 14 residues. CDR1 and CDR2 (germline): PRHDT, FYEKMQ (reference sequence).

This chain connects TRBV5-1 to TRBJ1-1; the D call of TRBD1 rests on TCRdb alone, since no DNA is present to check it. The CDR3 sequence is 14 residues long. The germline CDR1 and CDR2 sequences are SGHRS and YFSETQ. CDR3 residues: CASSWAGGRTEAFF.

The gene calls are TRBV7-9 and TRBJ2-7. This CDR3 contains 12 residues. CDR1 is SEHNR and CDR2 is FQNEAQ in the germline V gene (reference sequence). This CDR3 is CASSLATYEQYF.

The V call is TRBV5-1, the J call TRBJ1-1; TCRdb indicates TRBD1, and absent DNA this call remains unverified. The CDR3 runs to 15 residues. CDR1 and CDR2 (germline): SGHRS, YFSETQ. The CDR3 loop is CASSPLVLTNTEAFF.

The chain combines TRBV5-1 with TRBJ1-2. CDR1 is SGHRS and CDR2 is YFSETQ in the germline V gene. The CDR3 length is 11 residues. This CDR3 is CASSDQWGYTF.

The CDR3 protein is CASSLDRDFGTEAFF. V gene TRBV7-9 combines with J gene TRBJ1-1; TCRdb reports TRBD1, a call that lacks DNA to check it against. CDR3 length: 15 amino acids. The germline V gene encodes CDR1 SEHNR and CDR2 FQNEAQ (reference sequence).

The gene calls are TRBV3-1 and TRBJ2-3. Germline CDR1 is LGHDT and CDR2 is YNNKEL (reference sequence). CDR3 size: 15 residues. The CDR3 spells CASSQNPASTDTQYF.

This chain links TRBV19 with TRBJ2-2; TCRdb gives TRBD2 as the D gene, but with no DNA this cannot be confirmed. CDR1 is LNHDA and CDR2 is SQIVND in the germline V gene (reference sequence). This CDR3 has 15 amino acids. The CDR3: CASLGFGISTGELFF. The full variable domain, in which reference TRBV19 and TRBJ2-2 provide the parts outside the CDR3, is DGGITQSPKYLFRKEGQNVTLSCEQNLNHDAMYWYRQDPGQGLRLIYYSQIVNDFQKGDIAEGYSVSREKKESFPLTVTSAQKNPTAFYLCASLGFGISTGELFFGEGSRLTVL.